This T cell receptor (beta chain) was sequenced in a study of blood T cell repertoires in COVID-19. Across the whole study: Acute and convalescent COVID-19 samples came from the United States, Italy and Spain. PBMCs, B-cell-depleted T cells, or T cells were the source of the cDNA or gDNA that made up the material.

A few counts support this clone. The CDR3 length is 14 residues. Germline-derived CDR1 and CDR2 are MNHNS and SASEGT. With 0 bases removed from V and 3 bases from J, the gap between germline ends came to 8 bases. Sequenced by immunoSEQ multiplex PCR; TCRdb stores in-frame clones only, minus some. The table lists 130,000 to 150,000 clones, 75% to 85% of them singletons. The material sequenced was peripheral blood. The TCR originated in an older woman with COVID-19, enrolled during active disease. The chain couples TRBV6-1 to TRBJ1-2, with unresolved D. The CDR3 protein is CASSEAWQDYGYTF. The CDR3 DNA follows: TGTGCCAGCAGTGAAGCTTGGCAGGACTATGGCTACACCTTC.